This TCR beta chain was recovered during a study of CD4 T cell repertoires in COVID-19. Germline CDR1 reads SGHRS; CDR2 reads YFSETQ. The V segment lost 5 bases and the J segment 4 bases; nucleotides outside the gene matches: 14. There are 17 residues in the CDR3. Sequencing was done directly on freshly isolated, uncultured memory T cells. Generated by immunoSEQ multiplex PCR, the TCRdb table keeps only in-frame clones and is missing some. The sample shows fewer than 30,000 clones, over 90% of them seen only once. The starting material was circulating follicular helper CD4+ T cells (cTfh) from blood, obtained before the COVID-19 pandemic. The clonotype originates from a human donor who had COVID-19. The rearrangement joins TRBV5-1 to TRBJ1-4; 7 bases align to TRBD1. The CDR3, as DNA: TGCGCCAGCAGGCGGACAGGAGATGGGTCGGGTAATGAAAAACTGTTTTTT. This translates into CASRRTGDGSGNEKLFF.